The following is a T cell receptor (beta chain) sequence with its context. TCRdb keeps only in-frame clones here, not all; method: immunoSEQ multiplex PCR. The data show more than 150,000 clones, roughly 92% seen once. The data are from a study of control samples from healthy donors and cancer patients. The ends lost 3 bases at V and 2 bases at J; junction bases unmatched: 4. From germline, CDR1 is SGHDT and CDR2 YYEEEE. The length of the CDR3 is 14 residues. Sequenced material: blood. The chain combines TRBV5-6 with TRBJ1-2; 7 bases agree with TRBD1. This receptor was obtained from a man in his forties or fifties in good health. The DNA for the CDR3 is TGTGCCAGCAGCTACGGGACAGCGAACTATGGCTACACCTTC. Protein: CASSYGTANYGYTF.